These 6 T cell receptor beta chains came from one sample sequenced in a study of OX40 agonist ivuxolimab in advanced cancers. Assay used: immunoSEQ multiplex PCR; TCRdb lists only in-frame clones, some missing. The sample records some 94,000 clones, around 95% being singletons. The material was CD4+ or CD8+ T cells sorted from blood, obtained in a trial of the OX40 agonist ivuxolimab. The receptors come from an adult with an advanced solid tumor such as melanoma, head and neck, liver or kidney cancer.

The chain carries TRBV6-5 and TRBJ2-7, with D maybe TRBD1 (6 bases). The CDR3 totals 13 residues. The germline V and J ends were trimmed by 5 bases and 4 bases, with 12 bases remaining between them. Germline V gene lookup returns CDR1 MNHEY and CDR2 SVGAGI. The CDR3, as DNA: TGTGCCAGCAGTCCCCCGGACAGTTACGAGCAGTACTTC. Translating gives CASSPPDSYEQYF.

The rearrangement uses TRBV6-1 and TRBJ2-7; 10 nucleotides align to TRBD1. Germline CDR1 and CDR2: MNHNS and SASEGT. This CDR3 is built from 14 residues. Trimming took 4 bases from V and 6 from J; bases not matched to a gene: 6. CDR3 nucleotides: TGTGCCAGCAGTGGGGCGACAGGGGGCGGCGAGCAGTACTTC. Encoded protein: CASSGATGGGEQYF.

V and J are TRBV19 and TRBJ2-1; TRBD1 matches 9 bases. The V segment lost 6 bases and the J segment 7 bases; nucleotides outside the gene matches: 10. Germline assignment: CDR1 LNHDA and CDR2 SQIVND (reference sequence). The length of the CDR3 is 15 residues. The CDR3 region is CASRPGTGSLNEQFF. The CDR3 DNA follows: TGTGCCAGTAGACCCGGGACAGGGAGTTTGAATGAGCAGTTCTTC.

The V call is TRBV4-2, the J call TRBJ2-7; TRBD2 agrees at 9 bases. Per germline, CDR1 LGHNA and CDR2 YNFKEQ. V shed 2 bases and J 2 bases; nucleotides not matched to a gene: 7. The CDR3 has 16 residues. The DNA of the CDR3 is TGTGCCAGCAGCCAAAGACGAGCGGGGGGTACCTACGAGCAGTACTTC. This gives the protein CASSQRRAGGTYEQYF.

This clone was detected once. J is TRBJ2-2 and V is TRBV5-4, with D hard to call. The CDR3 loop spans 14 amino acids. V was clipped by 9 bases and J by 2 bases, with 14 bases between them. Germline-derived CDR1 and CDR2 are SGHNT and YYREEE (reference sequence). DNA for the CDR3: TGTGCCACCGCCTGGGCCTATAACACCGGGGAGCTGTTTTTT. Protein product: CATAWAYNTGELFF.

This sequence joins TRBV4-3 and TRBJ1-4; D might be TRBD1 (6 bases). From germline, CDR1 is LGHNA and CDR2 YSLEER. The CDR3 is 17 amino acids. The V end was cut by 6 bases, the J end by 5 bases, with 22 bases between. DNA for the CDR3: TGCGCCAGCAGTCCCAGGGGCTTGGGGAGGGGAAATGAAAAACTGTTTTTT. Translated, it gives CASSPRGLGRGNEKLFF.